The clone carrying this TCR beta chain was counted a single time. The target antigen is unknown. This entry is derived from a study of cytotoxic CD8 clonotypes in ibrutinib-treated CLL. Study in general: Treatment had run for a median about 12 months, range 6 to 36, when response samples were taken. Study-level results: T-cell clonality at baseline went above that of age-matched healthy donors and rose and fell with circulating CD8+ T-cell counts.

CDR3 size: 15 residues. Germline trimming cut 6 bases from V and 3 bases from J; bases unmatched to any gene: 8. The germline CDR1 and CDR2 sequences are KGHSH and LQKENI. Method: immunoSEQ multiplex PCR; TCRdb's copy keeps in-frame clones and lacks some. This sample has some 310,000 clones, with about 77% found just once. This TCR derives from a human donor with chronic lymphocytic leukemia. This rearrangement joins TRBV18 to TRBJ2-7; TRBD1 aligns across 10 bases. This specimen consisted of PBMCs, obtained before ibrutinib treatment. The CDR3 region is CASSQRGQGIYEQYF. The CDR3 DNA sequence: TGTGCCAGCTCCCAGCGGGGACAGGGGATCTACGAGCAGTACTTC. The full variable domain, its missing parts supplied by reference TRBV18 and TRBJ2-7, is NAGVMQNPRHLVRRRGQEARLRCSPMKGHSHVYWYRQLPEEGLKFMVYLQKENIIDESGMPKERFSAEFPKEGPSILRIQQVVRGDSAAYFCASSQRGQGIYEQYFGPGTRLTVT.